One T cell receptor beta chain is described in this entry. The data originate from a study of OX40 agonist ivuxolimab in advanced cancers. Across the whole study: The patients received agonistic anti-OX40 (CD134) antibody ivuxolimab. Every 2 weeks, patients received ivuxolimab intravenously, dosed at 0.01 to 10 mg/kg. Antecedent anti-PD-1, anti-PD-L1 or anti-CTLA-4 therapy was permissible, with roughly 36% having received some.

CDR1 SGHKS and CDR2 YYEKEE come from the germline V gene (reference sequence). V dropped 5 bases and J dropped 1 base, with 15 bases sitting between them. The CDR3 sequence is 15 residues long. Profiled with immunoSEQ multiplex PCR; TCRdb holds only in-frame clones, not every one. The sample lists around 60,000 clones; about 90% were seen once. Patients were ruled out by autoimmune disease history or systemic immunosuppression. The receptor's source is an adult with an advanced solid tumor such as melanoma, head and neck, liver or kidney cancer. This chain connects TRBV5-5 to TRBJ1-1; tentative D call: TRBD1 (6 bases). The material sequenced was CD4+ or CD8+ T cells sorted from blood, taken in a trial of the OX40 agonist ivuxolimab. The DNA of the CDR3 is TGTGCCAGCAGTCGTACGGGACACGCGAACACTGAAGCTTTCTTT. It encodes CASSRTGHANTEAFF.